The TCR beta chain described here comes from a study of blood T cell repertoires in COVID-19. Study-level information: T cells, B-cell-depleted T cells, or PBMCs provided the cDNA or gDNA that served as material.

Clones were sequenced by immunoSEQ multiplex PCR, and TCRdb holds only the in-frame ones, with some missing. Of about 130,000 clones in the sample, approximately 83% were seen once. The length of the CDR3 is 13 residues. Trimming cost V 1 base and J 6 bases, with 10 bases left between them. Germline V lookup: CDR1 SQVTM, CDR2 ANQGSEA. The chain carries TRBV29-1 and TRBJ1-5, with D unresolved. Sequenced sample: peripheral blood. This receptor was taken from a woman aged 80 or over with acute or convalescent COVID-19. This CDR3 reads CSVEGQEGQPQHF. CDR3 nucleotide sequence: TGCAGCGTTGAAGGGCAGGAGGGTCAGCCCCAGCATTTT.